This T cell receptor (beta chain) is drawn from a study of T cells in Graves' hyperthyroidism and ophthalmopathy (dated by TCRdb to the late 2010s). As for the study more broadly: Peripheral blood samples were taken at the time of initial diagnosis, prior to any treatment. A discovery cohort of about 95 patients, about 40 with Graves' ophthalmopathy and 57 with stable Graves' hyperthyroidism, was used to find distinguishing TCR V-J signatures. Prospective prediction of ophthalmopathy was tested in an independent validation cohort consisting of some 20 hyperthyroidism patients and around 17 patients who later progressed to ophthalmopathy. The roughly 91 discovery patients were randomly divided into training and test sets at a 7:3 ratio. In addition, the study compared T-cell repertoires in thyroid tissue and in blood from several Graves' hyperthyroidism patients. Following sampling, methimazole starting at 30 mg daily was given to hyperthyroidism patients, and high-dose intravenous methylprednisolone was given to ophthalmopathy patients. The paper reports TCR Vbeta CDR3 sequencing of some 140 peripheral blood samples: approximately 43 ophthalmopathy, under 80 hyperthyroidism and around 17 progressor patients. Overall study results and their limits: Sample size was not statistically predetermined, and investigators were not blinded to group allocation. A model built on a 13 V-J signature distinguished ophthalmopathy from stable hyperthyroidism, reaching around 87% sensitivity and around 81% specificity in cross-validation and 80%/75% in testing. In validation, the model predicted progression to ophthalmopathy a median of roughly six months before onset, with 65% to 71% sensitivity and 72.22% specificity. Most expanded thyroid clonotypes (frequency above 0.001) were also detected in blood, a finding suggesting that blood repertoires may reflect thyroid immune responses.

The CDR3 runs 14 residues from the cysteine to the phenylalanine. Just CDR3 DNA is preserved here, 42 bases in frame from base 1. The germline ends are 11 bases apart after V is trimmed by 8 bases and J by 0 bases. Per the germline V gene, KGHSH is the CDR1 and LQKENI is the CDR2. The TCR beta CDR3 regions were amplified from RNA transcripts. A first-round RT-PCR of the TCR CDR3 used the HTBI primer set with the Qiagen OneStep RT-PCR kit. Libraries were constructed in a second round of multiplex PCR, after which size selection and purification were performed. Paired-end sequencing of the libraries was performed with 100 bp reads on an Illumina HiSeq2000. The published analysis was carried out like this. SOAPnuke was used to process the raw data, throwing out any read that contained adapters or uncalled bases, had a mean Phred below 15, or lacked an exact constant-primer or identifier match. High-quality paired reads were merged using COPE v1.2.5, and each unique nucleotide sequence was defined as a clonotype. MiTCR v1.1 was used to align clonotypes to the IMGT TRBV, TRBD and TRBJ reference segments. Only V-J combinations with frequency above 0.0001, covering about 99% of repertoires, were analysed. A TCS score was defined as the ratio between F50 (clonal expansion) and ExV (chaos), using BLOSUM62-based TCRdist between CDR3 peptides within each V-J. Welch's t-statistics and random forest reduced 500 to 550 V-J features to under 15, which were used in a naive Bayes classifier (R e1071). TCRdb ran its own pipeline on the public reads, namely fastp trimming at Q25 and MiXCR clone calling, and kept in-frame beta chains. Each CDR3 protein gets just one entry, which takes the most common genes and DNA from the rows behind it. TCRdb's processing, not the study's, gives the V and J calls here. In this sample the table shows around 370,000 distinct CDR3 sequences, approximately 17% of which occur a single time. 40% of the sample rests with the top ten.

Moderately to severely active disease, a Clinical Activity Score of at least 3, a NOSPECS grade of at least 4, and a duration under 3 months were present in ophthalmopathy patients. Any patient with an uncontrolled infection, another autoimmune disease, pregnancy or lactation was excluded. Diagnoses relied on clinical symptoms, serum thyroxine and TRAb, thyroid ultrasound and orbital computed tomography. Ficoll-Paque density gradient centrifugation was used to isolate PBMCs from around 10 ml of fresh peripheral blood. Total RNA was extracted using Trizol reagent, and RNA quality was assessed on an Agilent 2100 Bioanalyzer. This clonotype was counted many times. What this receptor recognizes is not known. No clone much larger than this one lies a single base away; base qualities are absent.

Recombination linked TRBV18 to TRBJ1-5; perhaps TRBD1 is the D gene, with 6 bases matching. Sample: blood. This clonotype was obtained from a young man with Graves' ophthalmopathy. CDR3 protein: CASTTGNSNQPQHF. The nucleotides are TGTGCCAGCACCACAGGGAATAGCAATCAGCCCCAGCATTTT.